The 21 T cell receptor beta chains below all came from one sample that was sequenced in a study of T cell changes during pregnancy in multiple sclerosis. The protocol was immunoSEQ multiplex PCR, while the TCRdb copy is restricted to in-frame clones and leaves out a portion. This table holds fewer than 90,000 clones, roughly nine tenths found once. Sequencing was performed on peripheral blood, taken in the second trimester of pregnancy. The receptors derive from a female donor with multiple sclerosis, enrolled in a pregnancy study.

The chain carries TRBV27 and TRBJ2-3; D unresolved. CDR3 length: 16 residues. Trimming left V 2 bases short and J 4 bases short, with 16 bases between. The V gene's germline CDR1 is MNHEY and CDR2 SMNVEV (reference sequence). The CDR3 is CASSLGGWLDSDTQYF. The CDR3 nucleotides read TGTGCCAGCAGTTTAGGCGGTTGGTTAGACTCAGATACGCAGTATTTT.

The chain combines TRBV9 with TRBJ2-7; D might be TRBD1 (6 bases). The CDR3 runs to 14 residues. Germline values: CDR1 SGDLS, CDR2 YYNGEE. Trimming shortened V by 4 bases and J by 2 bases, and 13 bases separated the two germline ends. The CDR3 nucleotides read TGTGCCAGCAGCCGCCAGGACAGCACCTACGAGCAGTACTTC. This encodes CASSRQDSTYEQYF.

The CDR3 region is CASSVATGQNTGELFF. Written as DNA, the CDR3 is TGTGCCAGCAGCGTAGCTACGGGACAAAACACCGGGGAGCTGTTTTTT. This chain joins TRBV9 and TRBJ2-2, with a tentative D call TRBD1 (6 bases). CDR3 length: 16 residues. The germline gives CDR1 SGDLS, CDR2 YYNGEE. The germline V and J ends were trimmed by 0 bases and 2 bases, with 11 bases remaining between them.

The rearrangement links TRBV6-6 to TRBJ1-6; TRBD1 matches at 7 bases. The CDR3 extends over 14 amino acids. V lost 5 bases to trimming and J lost 10 bases; unmatched junction nucleotides: 8. Germline CDR1 and CDR2: MNHNY and SVGAGI (reference sequence). CDR3 sequence: CASSHTGEISPLHF. In DNA form, the CDR3 reads TGTGCCAGCAGTCACACAGGGGAAATCTCACCCCTCCACTTT.

V gene TRBV7-2 combines with J gene TRBJ1-2, with 7 bases that match TRBD1. V lost 6 bases to trimming and J lost 5 bases; unmatched junction nucleotides: 6. The CDR3 totals 13 residues. CDR1 is SGHTA and CDR2 is FQGNSA in the germline V gene. CDR3 amino acids: CASRQTGAYGYTF. The CDR3 nucleotides are TGTGCCAGCAGGCAAACAGGGGCATATGGCTACACCTTC.

The chain carries TRBV11-3 and TRBJ2-1; 10 bases are shared with TRBD2. The CDR3 is 14 amino acids. Germline trimming cut 3 bases from V and 9 bases from J; bases unmatched to any gene: 5. CDR1 SGHNT and CDR2 YENEEA come from the germline V gene. CDR3 DNA: TGTGCCAGCAGCTTCAGCGGGGGGGTCGCTGAGCAGTTCTTC. Amino acids: CASSFSGGVAEQFF. The entire variable domain, with the rest obtained from reference TRBV11-3 and TRBJ2-1, is as follows: EAGVVQSPRYKIIEKKQPVAFWCNPISGHNTLYWYLQNLGQGPELLIRYENEEAVDDSQLPKDRFSAERLKGVDSTLKIQPAELGDSAVYLCASSFSGGVAEQFFGPGTRLTVL.

The V call is TRBV6-1, the J call TRBJ1-4; 7 bases are shared with TRBD1. The germline gives CDR1 MNHNS, CDR2 SASEGT. The CDR3 contains 14 residues. V gave up 7 bases and J gave up 2 bases; unmatched junction bases: 4. The DNA for the CDR3 is TGTGCCAGCAAGACAGGGACGACTAATGAAAAACTGTTTTTT. It yields the protein CASKTGTTNEKLFF.

In DNA form, the CDR3 reads TGTGCCAGCAGTCCAAGGACAGGGGACAACTATGGCTACACCTTC. Translated: CASSPRTGDNYGYTF. The V gene is TRBV6-1, the J gene TRBJ1-2; 9 bases map to TRBD1. This CDR3 is built from 15 residues. CDR1 and CDR2 (germline): MNHNS, SASEGT. Trimming cost V 5 bases and J 2 bases; bases outside gene matches: 6.

This clone was picked up one time. The chain has TRBV15 and TRBJ2-1; maybe TRBD2 (5 bases). Germline V CDR1 and CDR2: LNHNV, YYDKDF (reference sequence). The CDR3 extends over 15 amino acids. Trimming pared 5 bases from V and 7 bases from J, leaving 18 bases between. In nucleotides, the CDR3 is TGTGCCACCAGCTCGTTTATGGGGTCGGGGAATGAGCAGTTCTTC. Translation gives CATSSFMGSGNEQFF.

This sequence joins TRBV5-1 and TRBJ2-1; D is uncertain. Trimming left V 5 bases short and J 8 bases short, with 8 bases between. Germline-derived CDR1 and CDR2 are SGHRS and YFSETQ. The CDR3 spans 11 residues. CDR3 region: CASSRGYEQFF. The CDR3 DNA reads as TGCGCCAGCAGTCGTGGCTATGAGCAGTTCTTC.

The gene calls are TRBV5-1 and TRBJ1-2; TRBD1 aligns across 10 bases. The junction had 9 bases not matched to a gene; V was cut back by 3 bases and J by 13 bases. In germline, CDR1 is SGHRS, CDR2 YFSETQ. This CDR3 has 13 amino acids. The CDR3 DNA reads as TGCGCCAGCAGCTCCTTGACAGGGGGCGCGGTCACCTTC. This sequence encodes CASSSLTGGAVTF.

The V call is TRBV19, the J call TRBJ2-6, with a possible D match to TRBD1 (5 bases). Germline CDR1 is LNHDA and CDR2 is SQIVND (reference sequence). The CDR3 extends over 15 amino acids. V was trimmed by 7 bases and J by 2 bases, leaving 12 bases between them. The CDR3 region is CASTLTQAGANVLTF. CDR3 in DNA: TGTGCCAGTACCCTAACACAGGCTGGGGCCAACGTCCTGACTTTC.

The chain uses TRBV4-3 and TRBJ2-7, with a possible D match to TRBD2 (6 bases). This CDR3 is built from 16 residues. The V end lost 1 base, the J end lost 3 bases, and 16 bases lay between the germline ends. CDR1 LGHNA and CDR2 YSLEER come from the germline V gene. As DNA, the CDR3 is TGCGCCAGCAGCCAAGGGAGGGCTGCCACCTACTACGAGCAGTACTTC. It codes for CASSQGRAATYYEQYF.

The rearrangement joins TRBV18 to TRBJ1-2, with D possibly TRBD1 on 5 matching bases. Trimming pared 3 bases from V and 3 bases from J, leaving 23 bases between. CDR1 and CDR2 (germline): KGHSH, LQKENI. There are 18 residues in the CDR3. This chain's CDR3 is CASSPVFTGIERDYGYTF. The DNA for the CDR3 is TGTGCCAGCTCACCGGTTTTTACAGGCATTGAACGCGACTATGGCTACACCTTC.

The CDR3 DNA reads TGTGCCAGCAGCACAATTAGCGGGGGCCTCTACAATGAGCAGTTCTTC. This encodes CASSTISGGLYNEQFF. J is TRBJ2-1 and V is TRBV27; TRBD2 matches at 9 bases. The germline V gene encodes CDR1 MNHEY and CDR2 SMNVEV (reference sequence). The CDR3 totals 16 residues. After removal of 6 bases from V and 3 bases from J, the junction contained 9 bases not matched to a gene.

This clone has only one observation. The J gene is TRBJ2-3, the V gene TRBV10-3; 11 bases map to TRBD1. J lost 6 bases, V lost 6 bases, and 5 bases had no gene match. Germline values: CDR1 ENHRY, CDR2 SYGVKD. The CDR3 sequence is 14 residues long. The CDR3 bases are TGTGCCATCAGGCCGGGACAGGGGGAGGATACGCAGTATTTT. Translating it yields CAIRPGQGEDTQYF.

The genes are TRBV7-2 and TRBJ2-3; 9 nucleotides align to TRBD2. Per the germline V gene, CDR1 is SGHTA and CDR2 is FQGNSA. The CDR3 loop spans 16 amino acids. V trimming: 2 bases; J trimming: 2 bases; junction bases outside the gene matches: 5. The CDR3 is CASSLLRGGITDTQYF. The CDR3 region has the DNA TGTGCCAGCAGCTTATTGCGGGGGGGTATCACAGATACGCAGTATTTT.

This sequence joins TRBV7-3 and TRBJ2-7; TRBD1 matches at 10 bases. There are 16 residues in the CDR3. Trimming cost V 0 bases and J 6 bases; bases outside gene matches: 8. The germline V gene encodes CDR1 SGHTA and CDR2 FQGTGA. CDR3 in DNA: TGTGCCAGCAGCTTAACCCCCAATGACAGGGGGCGCGAGCAGTACTTC. Translated: CASSLTPNDRGREQYF.

The chain combines TRBV19 with TRBJ2-2; a weak D match, TRBD2 (5 bases). The germline V gene encodes CDR1 LNHDA and CDR2 SQIVND (reference sequence). The V and J ends lost 5 bases and 5 bases respectively, with 12 bases between them. CDR3 size: 14 residues. CDR3 in DNA: TGTGCCAGTAGTTCGCTCCGGGAAACCGGGGAGCTGTTTTTT. It is translated as CASSSLRETGELFF. Combining the CDR3 with reference TRBV19 and TRBJ2-2 gives the whole variable domain DGGITQSPKYLFRKEGQNVTLSCEQNLNHDAMYWYRQDPGQGLRLIYYSQIVNDFQKGDIAEGYSVSREKKESFPLTVTSAQKNPTAFYLCASSSLRETGELFFGEGSRLTVL.

This chain links TRBV2 with TRBJ1-3; 7 nucleotides match TRBD1. The DNA end favors TRBJ2-2, so the J call may be wrong. Germline V gene lookup returns CDR1 SNHLY and CDR2 FYNNEI. The CDR3 is 17 residues long. The CDR3 DNA follows: TGTGCCAGCAGTGAGATCCCGGGACAGACGAACACCGGGGAGCTGTTTTTT. Its translation: CASSEIPGQTNTGELFF.

J is TRBJ1-6 and V is TRBV5-6; no definite D call. This CDR3 is 11 amino acids long. CDR1 and CDR2 from the germline V gene are SGHDT and YYEEEE. The V gene lost 3 bases and the J gene lost 10 bases, with 5 bases spanning the gap. This chain's CDR3 is CASSSRSPLHF. In nucleotides, the CDR3 is TGTGCCAGCAGCTCCAGGTCACCCCTCCACTTT. The full variable domain, with the rest looked up from reference TRBV5-6 and TRBJ1-6, is DAGVTQSPTHLIKTRGQQVTLRCSPKSGHDTVSWYQQALGQGPQFIFQYYEEEERQRGNFPDRFSGHQFPNYSSELNVNALLLGDSALYLCASSSRSPLHFGNGTRLTVT.